A selection of T cell receptor beta chains follows, all from one sample in a study of vaccination and CD4 T cells after COVID-19. TCRdb processed the PCR reads anew with MiXCR; each CDR3 protein has one entry. The sample yields about 9,100 distinct CDR3 sequences, roughly a third seen once. Antigen specificity for these receptors is unknown. Sequenced sample: CD4+ T cells from blood, cultured in vitro. The receptors originated from a human donor in good health. Both conserved end residues are part of each CDR3. Fields, in order: J gene, V gene, clone size, D gene, CDR3 protein, CDR3 DNA. D genes are given only for firm matches. Some rows have no size entry. The others give once, few or many, or a class for an expanded clone.

TRBJ1-1 | TRBV6-1 | - | - | CASRGGGTEAFF | TGTGCCAGCAGGGGGGGGGGTACTGAAGCTTTCTTT
TRBJ1-1 | TRBV27 | - | TRBD1 | CASSSQHTGTGVSAFF | TGTGCCAGCAGTTCACAACATACCGGGACAGGGGTTTCGGCTTTCTTT
TRBJ1-6 | TRBV6-2/TRBV6-3 | few | - | CASREQANSPLHF | TGTGCCAGCAGGGAACAGGCAAATTCACCCCTCCACTTT
TRBJ1-5 | TRBV7-9 | - | TRBD1 | CASSHGTVNQPQHF | TGTGCCAGCAGTCATGGGACAGTTAATCAGCCCCAGCATTTT
TRBJ2-2 | TRBV2 | once | - | CASRGVRNTGELFF | TGTGCCAGCAGGGGGGTCCGGAACACCGGGGAGCTGTTTTTT
TRBJ2-7 | TRBV5-3 | once | - | CASTHTGGRGFYEQYF | TGTGCCAGCACCCATACGGGGGGCAGGGGATTCTACGAGCAGTACTTC
TRBJ1-5 | TRBV12-5 | - | - | CASGLKEPQHF | TGTGCTAGTGGTTTGAAGGAGCCCCAGCATTTT
TRBJ1-5 | TRBV5-1 | - | TRBD1 | CASSPGTANQPQHF | TGCGCCAGCAGCCCCGGGACAGCTAATCAGCCCCAGCATTTT
TRBJ1-2 | TRBV20-1 | medium-sized | - | CSASPSYGYTF | TGCAGTGCTAGTCCCTCCTATGGCTACACCTTC
TRBJ2-7 | TRBV5-1 | - | - | CASSTEDGNYEQYF | TGCGCCAGCAGCACGGAGGATGGGAACTACGAGCAGTACTTC
TRBJ2-7 | TRBV20-1 | few | - | CSARSQGGTYEQYF | TGCAGTGCCCGGAGCCAGGGGGGGACCTACGAGCAGTACTTC
TRBJ1-6 | TRBV11-2 | few | - | CASSPLARRALHF | TGTGCCAGCAGCCCGTTAGCTCGGAGGGCCCTCCACTTT
TRBJ2-3 | TRBV12-3/TRBV12-4 | - | - | CASTLAGWGGTDTQYF | TGTGCCAGCACCCTCGCTGGGTGGGGGGGCACAGATACGCAGTATTTT
TRBJ2-1 | TRBV12-3/TRBV12-4 | - | - | CASTADNEQFF | TGTGCCAGCACAGCGGACAATGAGCAGTTCTTC
TRBJ1-1 | TRBV20-1 | few | TRBD1 | CSARDKDRGVTEAFF | TGCAGTGCTAGAGATAAGGACAGGGGAGTAACTGAAGCTTTCTTT
TRBJ2-3 | TRBV6-4 | - | TRBD2 | CASSASGGATDTQYF | TGTGCCAGCAGTGCTAGCGGGGGGGCTACAGATACGCAGTATTTT
TRBJ2-2 | TRBV20-1 | medium-sized | - | CSARDHRGSGELFF | TGCAGTGCTAGAGATCATCGGGGGTCCGGGGAGCTGTTTTTT
TRBJ1-1 | TRBV30 | - | - | CAWSVGPNTEAFF | TGTGCCTGGAGTGTAGGACCAAACACTGAAGCTTTCTTT
TRBJ1-1 | TRBV2 | - | - | CASSFDGDSTEAFF | TGTGCCAGCAGCTTCGACGGGGATAGTACTGAAGCTTTCTTT
TRBJ2-5 | TRBV19 | few | - | CASSPPSGGRETQYF | TGTGCCAGTAGCCCCCCTTCCGGGGGCCGTGAGACCCAGTACTTC
TRBJ1-2 | TRBV5-4 | - | - | CASSLSGNGGYTF | TGTGCCAGCAGCTTGTCCGGAAATGGAGGCTACACCTTC
TRBJ2-1 | TRBV24-1 | - | TRBD1 | CATSGTGIDEQFF | TGTGCCACCAGTGGGACAGGTATTGATGAGCAGTTCTTC
TRBJ1-1 | TRBV5-6 | - | TRBD1 | CASSGQGVSEAFF | TGTGCCAGCTCGGGACAGGGGGTTTCTGAAGCTTTCTTT
TRBJ1-2 | TRBV6-1 | - | TRBD1 | CASRGTGLGYGYTF | TGTGCCAGCAGGGGGACAGGGCTAGGGTATGGCTACACCTTC
TRBJ2-1 | TRBV7-4 | - | - | CASSLAAAALEGNEQFF | TGTGCCAGCAGCTTAGCGGCCGCAGCACTGGAGGGGAATGAGCAGTTCTTC
TRBJ1-1 | TRBV20-1 | - | - | CSARDETVNEAFF | TGCAGTGCTAGAGATGAGACAGTTAATGAAGCTTTCTTT
TRBJ1-5 | TRBV7-2 | - | - | CASSLEGRSSNQPQHF | TGTGCCAGCAGCTTGGAGGGGCGGTCGAGCAATCAGCCCCAGCATTTT
TRBJ1-1 | TRBV7-9 | - | - | CASSFDGNTEAFF | TGTGCCAGCAGCTTCGACGGGAACACTGAAGCTTTCTTT
TRBJ2-1 | TRBV7-9 | few | - | CASSLVGEQFF | TGTGCCAGCAGCTTAGTGGGTGAGCAGTTCTTC
TRBJ2-2 | TRBV29-1 | - | - | CSASHRTGELFF | TGCAGCGCCTCGCATCGTACCGGGGAGCTGTTTTTT
TRBJ1-1 | TRBV12-5 | - | - | CASGLAMNTEAFF | TGTGCTAGTGGTTTGGCCATGAACACTGAAGCTTTCTTT
TRBJ1-2 | TRBV5-3 | few | TRBD1 | CARSHARDRTEGYTF | TGTGCCAGAAGCCACGCCCGGGACAGAACGGAGGGCTACACCTTC
TRBJ1-1 | TRBV12-3/TRBV12-4 | few | - | CASSFNGKNTEAFF | TGTGCCAGCAGTTTCAATGGTAAGAACACTGAAGCTTTCTTT
TRBJ1-1 | TRBV7-8 | few | TRBD1 | CASSLAGTGGFTAFF | TGTGCCAGCAGCTTAGCCGGGACAGGGGGTTTTACGGCTTTCTTT
TRBJ1-5 | TRBV6-1 | few | - | CAGSPLGNQPQHF | TGTGCCGGCAGTCCGTTGGGCAATCAGCCCCAGCATTTT
TRBJ2-3 | TRBV25-1 | - | TRBD2 | CASSESLAGEFDTQYF | TGTGCCAGCAGTGAATCGCTAGCGGGGGAATTTGATACGCAGTATTTT
TRBJ2-5 | TRBV7-3 | few | - | CASSSQAGETQYF | TGTGCCAGCAGCTCTCAGGCCGGGGAGACCCAGTACTTC
TRBJ2-1 | TRBV6-2/TRBV6-3 | - | TRBD1 | CASSYWSGTGGHNEQFF | TGTGCCAGCAGTTACTGGTCAGGGACAGGGGGCCACAATGAGCAGTTCTTC
TRBJ1-6 | TRBV19 | few | - | CASSAQTGTYNSPLHF | TGTGCCAGTAGTGCCCAGACGGGTACTTATAATTCACCCCTCCACTTT
TRBJ1-5 | TRBV20-1 | few | - | CSAREVDQPQHF | TGCAGTGCTAGAGAGGTAGATCAGCCCCAGCATTTT
TRBJ2-2 | TRBV5-1 | - | - | CASSLGLLNTGELFF | TGCGCCAGCAGCTTAGGCCTCCTGAACACCGGGGAGCTGTTTTTT
TRBJ2-3 | TRBV6-1 | - | TRBD1 | CASSEAGGQGTDTQYF | TGTGCCAGCAGTGAAGCAGGGGGACAGGGCACAGATACGCAGTATTTT
TRBJ2-1 | TRBV6-5 | few | - | CASSSAAEGGNNEQFF | TGTGCCAGCAGTTCCGCCGCGGAGGGTGGGAACAATGAGCAGTTCTTC
TRBJ1-3 | TRBV7-3 | - | - | CASSHGSGNTIYF | TGTGCCAGCAGCCACGGCTCTGGAAACACCATATATTTT
TRBJ1-6 | TRBV10-3 | - | - | CAITGTQREALHF | TGTGCCATCACAGGGACACAGCGCGAGGCCCTCCACTTT
TRBJ1-6 | TRBV19 | few | TRBD1 | CASSIEQGQDSPLHF | TGTGCCAGTAGTATCGAACAGGGACAGGATTCACCCCTCCACTTT
TRBJ2-7 | TRBV6-1 | - | - | CASSHTLGAPYEQYF | TGTGCCAGCAGCCACACCCTAGGGGCCCCCTACGAGCAGTACTTC
TRBJ1-5 | TRBV6-5 | few | TRBD1 | CASSYLGQGHQPQHF | TGTGCCAGCAGTTACCTAGGACAGGGTCATCAGCCCCAGCATTTT
TRBJ2-3 | TRBV15 | - | TRBD2 | CATSRESLLAGGPRDTQYF | TGTGCCACCAGCAGAGAGTCTTTGCTAGCGGGGGGGCCTCGGGATACGCAGTATTTT
TRBJ2-5 | TRBV12-3/TRBV12-4 | once | - | CASSIIRPETQYF | TGTGCCAGCAGCATCATCCGCCCAGAGACCCAGTACTTC
TRBJ1-3 | TRBV7-9 | few | TRBD1 | CASSRDSSGNTIYF | TGTGCCAGCAGCCGGGACAGCTCTGGAAACACCATATATTTT
TRBJ1-2 | TRBV7-9 | few | - | CASSLRSGNGYTF | TGTGCCAGCAGCTTGCGTTCAGGGAACGGCTACACCTTC
TRBJ2-7 | TRBV7-6 | few | - | CGSSPTRGAGEQYF | TGTGGCAGCAGTCCGACGAGGGGGGCCGGGGAGCAGTACTTC
TRBJ2-7 | TRBV5-5 | - | - | CASSLPQDEQYF | TGTGCCAGCAGCTTGCCCCAGGACGAGCAGTACTTC
TRBJ2-7 | TRBV15 | few | TRBD2 | CATSRGSSGAYEQYF | TGTGCCACCAGCAGAGGGTCTAGCGGGGCCTACGAGCAGTACTTC